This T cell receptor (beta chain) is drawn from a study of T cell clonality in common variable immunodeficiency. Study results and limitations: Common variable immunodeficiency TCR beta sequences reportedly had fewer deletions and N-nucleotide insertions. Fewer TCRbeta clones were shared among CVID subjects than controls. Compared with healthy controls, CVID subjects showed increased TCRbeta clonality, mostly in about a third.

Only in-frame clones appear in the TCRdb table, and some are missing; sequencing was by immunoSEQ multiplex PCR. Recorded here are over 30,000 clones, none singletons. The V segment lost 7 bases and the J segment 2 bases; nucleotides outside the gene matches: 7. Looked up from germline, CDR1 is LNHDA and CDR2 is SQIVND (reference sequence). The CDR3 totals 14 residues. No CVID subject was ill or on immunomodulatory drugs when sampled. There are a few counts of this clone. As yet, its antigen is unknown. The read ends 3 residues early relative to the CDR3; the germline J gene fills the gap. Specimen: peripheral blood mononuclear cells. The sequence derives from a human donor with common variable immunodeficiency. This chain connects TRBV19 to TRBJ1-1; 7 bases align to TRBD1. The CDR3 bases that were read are TGTGCCAGTAAGACAGGGAGTCGAAACACTGAA. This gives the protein CASKTGSRNTE. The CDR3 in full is CASKTGSRNTEAFF.